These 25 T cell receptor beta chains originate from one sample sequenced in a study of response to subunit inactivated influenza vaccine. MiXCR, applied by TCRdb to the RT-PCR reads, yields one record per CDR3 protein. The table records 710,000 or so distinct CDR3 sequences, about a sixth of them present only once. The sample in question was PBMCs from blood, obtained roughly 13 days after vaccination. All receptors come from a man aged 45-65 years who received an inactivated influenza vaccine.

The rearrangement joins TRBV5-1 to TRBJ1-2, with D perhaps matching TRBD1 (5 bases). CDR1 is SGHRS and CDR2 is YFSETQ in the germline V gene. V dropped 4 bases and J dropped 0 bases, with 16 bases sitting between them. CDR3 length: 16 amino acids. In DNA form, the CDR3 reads TGCGCCAGCAGCGAGGGGACTTTTACCCCTAACTATGGCTACACCTTC. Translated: CASSEGTFTPNYGYTF.

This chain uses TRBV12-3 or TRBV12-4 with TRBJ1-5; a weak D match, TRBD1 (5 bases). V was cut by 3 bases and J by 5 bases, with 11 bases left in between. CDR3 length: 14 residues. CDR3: CASSLGQADQPQHF. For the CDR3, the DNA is TGTGCCAGCAGTTTGGGGCAGGCCGATCAGCCCCAGCATTTT.

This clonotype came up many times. The chain's CDR3 is CASSSLQGPDTQYF. DNA for the CDR3: TGTGCCAGCAGCTCACTACAGGGGCCAGATACGCAGTATTTT. The chain is built from TRBV7-3 and TRBJ2-3; 7 bases map to TRBD1. The germline V gene has CDR1 SGHTA and CDR2 FQGTGA. CDR3 length: 14 amino acids. V lost 4 bases to trimming and J lost 4 bases; unmatched junction nucleotides: 5.

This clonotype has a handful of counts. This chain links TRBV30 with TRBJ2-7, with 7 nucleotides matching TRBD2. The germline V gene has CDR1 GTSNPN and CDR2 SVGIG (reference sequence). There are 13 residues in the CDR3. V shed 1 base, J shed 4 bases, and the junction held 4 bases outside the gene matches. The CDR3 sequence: CAWSAGLVYEQYF. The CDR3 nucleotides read TGTGCCTGGAGTGCAGGACTAGTGTACGAGCAGTACTTC.

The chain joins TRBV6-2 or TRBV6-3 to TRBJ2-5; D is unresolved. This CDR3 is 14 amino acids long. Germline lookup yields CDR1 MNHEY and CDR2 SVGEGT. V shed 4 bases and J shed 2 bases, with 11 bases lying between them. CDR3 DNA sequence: TGTGCCAGCAGTTTAGGACCGATGCAAGAGACCCAGTACTTC. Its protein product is CASSLGPMQETQYF.

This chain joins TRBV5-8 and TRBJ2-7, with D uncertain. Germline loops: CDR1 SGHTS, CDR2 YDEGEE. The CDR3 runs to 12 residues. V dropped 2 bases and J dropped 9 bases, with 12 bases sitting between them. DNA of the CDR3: TGTGCCAGCAGCTTAAACCCCTTGGGGCAGTACTTC. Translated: CASSLNPLGQYF.

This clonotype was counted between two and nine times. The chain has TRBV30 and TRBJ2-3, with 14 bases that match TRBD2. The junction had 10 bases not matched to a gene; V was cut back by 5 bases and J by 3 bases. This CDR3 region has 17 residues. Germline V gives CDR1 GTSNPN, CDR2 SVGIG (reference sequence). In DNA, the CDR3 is TGTGCCTGGTCAGAGGGACTAGCGGGAGTAGGGACAGATACGCAGTATTTT. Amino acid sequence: CAWSEGLAGVGTDTQYF.

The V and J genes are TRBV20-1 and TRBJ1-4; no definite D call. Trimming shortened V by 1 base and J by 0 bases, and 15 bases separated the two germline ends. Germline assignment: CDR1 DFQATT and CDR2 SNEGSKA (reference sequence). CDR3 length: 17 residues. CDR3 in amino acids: CSARGIGAVSTNEKLFF. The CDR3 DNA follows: TGCAGTGCTAGAGGGATTGGAGCCGTCTCAACTAATGAAAAACTGTTTTTT.

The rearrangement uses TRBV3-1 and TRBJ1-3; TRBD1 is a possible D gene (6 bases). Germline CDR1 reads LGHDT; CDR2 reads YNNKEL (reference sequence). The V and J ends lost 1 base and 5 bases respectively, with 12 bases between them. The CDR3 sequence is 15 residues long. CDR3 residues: CASSQVQGIRNTIYF. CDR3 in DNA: TGTGCCAGCAGCCAAGTGCAGGGGATACGAAACACCATATATTTT.

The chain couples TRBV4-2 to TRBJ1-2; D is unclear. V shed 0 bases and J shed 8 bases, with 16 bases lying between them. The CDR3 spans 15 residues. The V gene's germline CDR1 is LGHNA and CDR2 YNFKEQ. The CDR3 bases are TGTGCCAGCAGCCAAGATCTCGAGGGCAGTCCGGGCTACACCTTC. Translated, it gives CASSQDLEGSPGYTF.

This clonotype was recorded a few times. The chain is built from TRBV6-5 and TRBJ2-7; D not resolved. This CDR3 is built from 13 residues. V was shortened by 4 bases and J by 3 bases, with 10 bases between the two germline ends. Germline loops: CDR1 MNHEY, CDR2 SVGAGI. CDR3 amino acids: CASSSRPYYEQYF. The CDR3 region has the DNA TGTGCCAGCAGTTCCCGACCCTACTACGAGCAGTACTTC.

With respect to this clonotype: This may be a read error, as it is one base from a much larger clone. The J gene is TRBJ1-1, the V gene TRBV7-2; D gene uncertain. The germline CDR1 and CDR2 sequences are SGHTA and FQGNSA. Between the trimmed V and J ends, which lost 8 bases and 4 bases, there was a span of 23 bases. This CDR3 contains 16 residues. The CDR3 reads CASGKRYAFSGTEAFF. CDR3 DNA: TGTGCCAGCGGCAAACGATACGCTTTCTCGGGCACTGAAGCTTTCTTT.

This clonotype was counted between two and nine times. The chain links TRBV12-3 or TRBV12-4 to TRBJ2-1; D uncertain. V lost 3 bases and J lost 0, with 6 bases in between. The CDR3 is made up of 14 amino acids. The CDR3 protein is CASSFRASYNEQFF. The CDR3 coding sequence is TGTGCCAGCAGTTTTCGAGCCTCCTACAATGAGCAGTTCTTC.

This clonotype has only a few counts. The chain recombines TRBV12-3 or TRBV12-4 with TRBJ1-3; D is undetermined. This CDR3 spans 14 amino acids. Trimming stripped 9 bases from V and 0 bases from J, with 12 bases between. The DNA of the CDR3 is TGTGCCAGTTCGCCCAGGAGCTCTGGAAACACCATATATTTT. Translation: CASSPRSSGNTIYF.

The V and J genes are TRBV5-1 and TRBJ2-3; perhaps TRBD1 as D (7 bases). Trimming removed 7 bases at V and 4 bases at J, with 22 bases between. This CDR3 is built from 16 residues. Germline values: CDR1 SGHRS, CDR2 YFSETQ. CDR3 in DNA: TGCGCCAGCGGGCCAGGGGGGACCATACCGGCAGATACGCAGTATTTT. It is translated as CASGPGGTIPADTQYF.

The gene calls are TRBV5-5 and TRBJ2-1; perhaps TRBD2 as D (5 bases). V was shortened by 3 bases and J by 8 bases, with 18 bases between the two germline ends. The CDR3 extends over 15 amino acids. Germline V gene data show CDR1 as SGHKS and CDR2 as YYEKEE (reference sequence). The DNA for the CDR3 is TGTGCCAGCAGCTACAACCCGGGAAGCAGCTATGAGCAGTTCTTC. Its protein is CASSYNPGSSYEQFF.

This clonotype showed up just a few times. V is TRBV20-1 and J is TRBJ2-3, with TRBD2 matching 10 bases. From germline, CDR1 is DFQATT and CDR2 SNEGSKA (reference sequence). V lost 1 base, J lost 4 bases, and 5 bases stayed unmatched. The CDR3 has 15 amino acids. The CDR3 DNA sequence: TGCAGTGCTAGAGGTAGCGGGGGGCCTCCAGATACGCAGTATTTT. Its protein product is CSARGSGGPPDTQYF.

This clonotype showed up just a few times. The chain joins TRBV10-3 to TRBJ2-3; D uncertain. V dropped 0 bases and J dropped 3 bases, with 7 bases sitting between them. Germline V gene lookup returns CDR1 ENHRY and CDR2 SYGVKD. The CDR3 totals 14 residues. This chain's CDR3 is CAISESTDTDTQYF. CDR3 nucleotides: TGTGCCATCAGTGAGTCAACAGATACAGATACGCAGTATTTT.

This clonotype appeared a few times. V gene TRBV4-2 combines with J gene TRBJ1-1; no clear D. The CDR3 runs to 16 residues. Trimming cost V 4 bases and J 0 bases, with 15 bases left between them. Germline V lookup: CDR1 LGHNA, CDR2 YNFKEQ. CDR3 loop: CASSREEIGVNTEAFF. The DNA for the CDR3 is TGTGCCAGCAGCCGAGAGGAAATCGGGGTGAACACTGAAGCTTTCTTT.

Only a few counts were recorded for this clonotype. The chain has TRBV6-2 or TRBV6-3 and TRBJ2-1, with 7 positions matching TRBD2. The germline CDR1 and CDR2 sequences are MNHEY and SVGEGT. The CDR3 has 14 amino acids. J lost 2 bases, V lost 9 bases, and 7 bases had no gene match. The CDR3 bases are TGTGCCAGTCAACCTAGCGGTCCCTACAATGAGCAGTTCTTC. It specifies CASQPSGPYNEQFF.

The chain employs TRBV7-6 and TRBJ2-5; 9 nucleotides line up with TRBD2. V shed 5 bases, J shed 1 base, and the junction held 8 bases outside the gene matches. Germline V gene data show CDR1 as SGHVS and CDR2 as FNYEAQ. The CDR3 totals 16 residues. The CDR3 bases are TGTGCCAGCAGCCCACTCAGCGGGGGGTCCCAAGAGACCCAGTACTTC. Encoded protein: CASSPLSGGSQETQYF.

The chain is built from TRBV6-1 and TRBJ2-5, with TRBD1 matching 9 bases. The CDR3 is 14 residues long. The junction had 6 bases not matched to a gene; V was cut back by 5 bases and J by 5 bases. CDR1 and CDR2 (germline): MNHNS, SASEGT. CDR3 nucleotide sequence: TGTGCCAGCAGTAGGACAGGGGAAGGGGAGACCCAGTACTTC. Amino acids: CASSRTGEGETQYF.

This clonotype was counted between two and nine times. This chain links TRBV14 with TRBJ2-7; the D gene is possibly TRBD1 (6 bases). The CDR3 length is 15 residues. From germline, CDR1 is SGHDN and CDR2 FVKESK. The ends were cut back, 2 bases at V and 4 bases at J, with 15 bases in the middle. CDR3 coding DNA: TGTGCCAGCAGCCAAAATCCTGGACAGTATTACGAGCAGTACTTC. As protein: CASSQNPGQYYEQYF. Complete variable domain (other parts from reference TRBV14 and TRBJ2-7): EAGVTQFPSHSVIEKGQTVTLRCDPISGHDNLYWYRRVMGKEIKFLLHFVKESKQDESGMPNNRFLAERTGGTYSTLKVQPAELEDSGVYFCASSQNPGQYYEQYFGPGTRLTVT.

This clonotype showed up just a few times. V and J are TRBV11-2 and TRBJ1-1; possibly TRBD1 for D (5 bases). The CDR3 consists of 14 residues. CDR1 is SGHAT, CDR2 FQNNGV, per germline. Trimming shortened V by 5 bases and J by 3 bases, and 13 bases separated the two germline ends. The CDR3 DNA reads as TGTGCCAGCAGCACCCCGGGGCGGCACACTGAAGCTTTCTTT. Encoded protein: CASSTPGRHTEAFF.

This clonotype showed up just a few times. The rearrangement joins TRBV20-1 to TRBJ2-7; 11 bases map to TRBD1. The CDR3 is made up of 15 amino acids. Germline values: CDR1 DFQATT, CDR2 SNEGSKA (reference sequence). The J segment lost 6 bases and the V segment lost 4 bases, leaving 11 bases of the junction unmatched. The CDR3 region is CSATSEGQGGGEQYF. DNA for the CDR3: TGCAGTGCTACTTCCGAGGGACAGGGGGGTGGCGAGCAGTACTTC.